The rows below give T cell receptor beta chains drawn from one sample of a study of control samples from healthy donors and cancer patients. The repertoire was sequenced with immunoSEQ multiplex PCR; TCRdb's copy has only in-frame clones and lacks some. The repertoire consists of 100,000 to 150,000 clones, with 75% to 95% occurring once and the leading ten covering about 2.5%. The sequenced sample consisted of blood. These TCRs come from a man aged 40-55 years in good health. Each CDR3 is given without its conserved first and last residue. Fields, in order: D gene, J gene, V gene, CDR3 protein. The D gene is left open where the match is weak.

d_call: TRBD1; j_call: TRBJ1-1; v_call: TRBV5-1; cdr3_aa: ASSFSQGAGTEAF
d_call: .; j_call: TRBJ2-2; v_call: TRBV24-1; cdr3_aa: ATSDFNTGELF
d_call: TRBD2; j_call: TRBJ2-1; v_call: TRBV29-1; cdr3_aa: SVGGGPIYNEQF
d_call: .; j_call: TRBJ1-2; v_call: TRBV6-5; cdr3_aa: ASTSRGTYGYT
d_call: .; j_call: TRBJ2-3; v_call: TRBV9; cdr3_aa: ASSLRTDTQY
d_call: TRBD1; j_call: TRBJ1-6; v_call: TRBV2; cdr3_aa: ASSVEDRAYNSPLH
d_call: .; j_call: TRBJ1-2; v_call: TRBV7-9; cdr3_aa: ASSPRGEGYGYT
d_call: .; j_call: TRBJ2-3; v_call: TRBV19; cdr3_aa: ASSHGGRTDTQY
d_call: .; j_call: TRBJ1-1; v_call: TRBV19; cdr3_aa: ASSWGQDEAF
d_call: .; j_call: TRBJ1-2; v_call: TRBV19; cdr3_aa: ASSWTGGYGYT
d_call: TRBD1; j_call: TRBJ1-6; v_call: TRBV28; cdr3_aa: ASSPLTLGTGGSPLH
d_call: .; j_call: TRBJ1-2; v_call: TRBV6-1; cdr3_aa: ASSEALDRGLGYT
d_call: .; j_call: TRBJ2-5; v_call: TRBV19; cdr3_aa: ASSSEGWGETQY
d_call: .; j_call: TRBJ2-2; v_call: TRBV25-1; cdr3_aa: ASSEGGRGTGELF